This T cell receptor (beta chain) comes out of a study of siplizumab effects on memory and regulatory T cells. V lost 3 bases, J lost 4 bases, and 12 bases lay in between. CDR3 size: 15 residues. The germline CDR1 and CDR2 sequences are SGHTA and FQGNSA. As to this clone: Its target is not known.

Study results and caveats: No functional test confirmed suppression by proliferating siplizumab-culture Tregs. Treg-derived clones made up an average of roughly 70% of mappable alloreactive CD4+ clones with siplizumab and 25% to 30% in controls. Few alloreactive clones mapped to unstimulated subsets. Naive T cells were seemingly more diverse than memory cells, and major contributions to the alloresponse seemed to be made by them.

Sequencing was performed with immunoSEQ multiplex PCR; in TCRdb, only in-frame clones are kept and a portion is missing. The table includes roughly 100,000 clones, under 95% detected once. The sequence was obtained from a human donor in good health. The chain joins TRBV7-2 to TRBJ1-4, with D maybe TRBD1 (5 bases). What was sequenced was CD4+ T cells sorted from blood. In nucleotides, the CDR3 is TGTGCCAGCAGCTTGGTCGGGACCCTTAATGAAAAACTGTTTTTT. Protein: CASSLVGTLNEKLFF.